This is a list of T cell receptor beta chains from one sample in a study of blood T cell repertoires in COVID-19. Sequenced by immunoSEQ multiplex PCR; TCRdb stores in-frame clones only, minus some. The profile covers 200,000 to 250,000 clones, with 65% to 85% appearing a single time and 4.3% taken by the ten largest. Material for sequencing was PBMCs or T cells enriched from blood (not recorded which). Receptor source: a man younger than 45 with acute COVID-19. CDR3s include the opening cysteine and the closing phenylalanine or tryptophan. D genes are given only for firm matches. Rows may omit the clone size; those that give it use once, few, many or a size class.

v_gene	abundance	j_gene	d_gene	CDR3aa	CDR3nt
TRBV19	few	TRBJ2-7	TRBD1	CASSTKKQGSYEQYF	TGTGCCAGTAGTACCAAAAAACAGGGGTCCTACGAGCAGTACTTC
TRBV7-3	NA	TRBJ2-1	TRBD1	CASSQTGGSYNEQFF	TGTGCCAGCAGCCAAACAGGGGGCTCCTACAATGAGCAGTTCTTC
TRBV2	NA	TRBJ1-4	NA	CASSEEPGQNEKLFF	TGTGCCAGCAGTGAAGAACCGGGACAAAATGAAAAACTGTTTTTT
TRBV6-5	NA	TRBJ1-1	NA	CASRQTNTEAFF	TGTGCCAGCAGACAAACGAACACTGAAGCTTTCTTT
TRBV11-1	NA	TRBJ2-1	NA	CASSLLGHSSYNEQFF	TGTGCCAGCAGCTTACTCGGACATAGCTCCTACAATGAGCAGTTCTTC
TRBV12-3/TRBV12-4	NA	TRBJ1-1	TRBD1	CASSPRDRGVTFF	TGTGCCAGCAGTCCCCGGGACAGGGGAGTAACTTTCTTT
TRBV29-1	NA	TRBJ2-1	TRBD2	CSVERGGGFF	TGCAGCGTTGAGCGGGGGGGTGGGTTCTTC
TRBV5-4	NA	TRBJ2-7	NA	CASSLESGETHEQYF	TGTGCCAGCAGCTTGGAGTCAGGGGAAACCCACGAGCAGTACTTC
TRBV27	once	TRBJ1-1	NA	CASSKPRLMNTEAFF	TGTGCCAGCAGTAAACCACGGTTAATGAACACTGAAGCTTTCTTT
TRBV12-3/TRBV12-4	NA	TRBJ1-4	TRBD1	CASSPDRVEKLFF	TGTGCCAGCAGTCCCGACAGGGTTGAAAAACTGTTTTTT
TRBV18	few	TRBJ1-3	NA	CASSPVAPDSGNTIYF	TGTGCCAGCTCACCAGTAGCCCCGGACTCTGGAAACACCATATATTTT
TRBV19	NA	TRBJ2-5	NA	CASSSKGRFQETQYF	TGTGCCAGTAGTTCTAAGGGGAGGTTCCAAGAGACCCAGTACTTC